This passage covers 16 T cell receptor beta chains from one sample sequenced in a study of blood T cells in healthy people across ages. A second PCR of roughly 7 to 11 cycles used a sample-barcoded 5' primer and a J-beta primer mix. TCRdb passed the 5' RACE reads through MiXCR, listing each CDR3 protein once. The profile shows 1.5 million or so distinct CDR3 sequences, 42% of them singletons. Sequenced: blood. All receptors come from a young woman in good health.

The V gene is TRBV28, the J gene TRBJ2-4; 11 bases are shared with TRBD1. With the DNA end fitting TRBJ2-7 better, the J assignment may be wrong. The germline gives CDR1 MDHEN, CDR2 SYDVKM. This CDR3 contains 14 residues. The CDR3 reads CASSGQGARCEQYF. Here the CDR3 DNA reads TGTGCCAGCTCTGGACAGGGGGCGAGGTGCGAGCAGTACTTC.

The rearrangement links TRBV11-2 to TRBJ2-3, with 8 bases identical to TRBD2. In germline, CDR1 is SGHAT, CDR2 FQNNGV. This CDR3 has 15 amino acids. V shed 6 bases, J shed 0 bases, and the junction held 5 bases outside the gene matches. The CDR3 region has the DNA TGTGCCAGCAGTTCCGGGACTAGAAGCACAGATACGCAGTATTTT. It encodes CASSSGTRSTDTQYF.

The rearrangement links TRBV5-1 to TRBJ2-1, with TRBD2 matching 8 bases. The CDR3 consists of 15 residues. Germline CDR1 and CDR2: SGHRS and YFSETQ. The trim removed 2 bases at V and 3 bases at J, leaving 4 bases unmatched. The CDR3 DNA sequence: TGCGCCAGCAGCTTCTCTCTAGCGGGCTACAATGAGCAGTTCTTC. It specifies CASSFSLAGYNEQFF.

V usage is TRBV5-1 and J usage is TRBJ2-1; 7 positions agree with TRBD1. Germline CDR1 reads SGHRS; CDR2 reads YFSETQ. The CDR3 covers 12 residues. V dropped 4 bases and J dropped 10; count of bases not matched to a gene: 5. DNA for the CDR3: TGCGCCAGCAGCCACGGACAGGACGAGCAGTTCTTC. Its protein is CASSHGQDEQFF.

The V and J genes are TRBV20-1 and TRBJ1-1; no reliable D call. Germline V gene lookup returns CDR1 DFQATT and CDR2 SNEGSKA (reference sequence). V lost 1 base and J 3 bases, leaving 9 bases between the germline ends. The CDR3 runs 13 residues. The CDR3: CSARGWKDTEAFF. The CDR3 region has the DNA TGCAGTGCTAGAGGGTGGAAAGACACTGAAGCTTTCTTT.

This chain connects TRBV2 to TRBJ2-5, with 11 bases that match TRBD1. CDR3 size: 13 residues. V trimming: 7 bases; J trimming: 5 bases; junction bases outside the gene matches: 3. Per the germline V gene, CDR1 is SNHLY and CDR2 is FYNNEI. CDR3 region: CASMDRGPETQYF. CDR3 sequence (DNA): TGTGCCAGCATGGACAGGGGGCCGGAGACCCAGTACTTC.

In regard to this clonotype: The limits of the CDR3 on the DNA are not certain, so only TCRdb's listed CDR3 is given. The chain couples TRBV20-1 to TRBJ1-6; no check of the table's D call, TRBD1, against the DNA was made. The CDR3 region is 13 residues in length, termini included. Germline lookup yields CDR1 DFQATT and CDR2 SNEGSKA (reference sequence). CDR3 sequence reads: CSASLDKNSPLHF.

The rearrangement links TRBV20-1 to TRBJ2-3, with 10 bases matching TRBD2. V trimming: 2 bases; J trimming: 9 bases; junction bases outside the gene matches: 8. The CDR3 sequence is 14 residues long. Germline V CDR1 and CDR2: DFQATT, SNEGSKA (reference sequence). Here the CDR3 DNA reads TGCAGTGCTAGAACCGGGACTAGCGTCACCACGCAGTATTTT. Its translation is CSARTGTSVTTQYF.

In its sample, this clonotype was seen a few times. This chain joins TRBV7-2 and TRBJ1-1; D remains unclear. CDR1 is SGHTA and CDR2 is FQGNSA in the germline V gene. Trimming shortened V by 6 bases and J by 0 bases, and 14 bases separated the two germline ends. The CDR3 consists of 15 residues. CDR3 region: CASSRPRIMNTEAFF. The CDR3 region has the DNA TGTGCCAGCAGTCGCCCTCGTATCATGAACACTGAAGCTTTCTTT.

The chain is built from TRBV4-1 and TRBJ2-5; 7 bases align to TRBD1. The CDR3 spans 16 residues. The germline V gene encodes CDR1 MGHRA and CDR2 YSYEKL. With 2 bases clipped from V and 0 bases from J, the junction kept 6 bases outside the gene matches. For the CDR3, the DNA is TGCGCCAGCAGCCAATCGGGACAGCCCAACCAAGAGACCCAGTACTTC. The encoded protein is CASSQSGQPNQETQYF.

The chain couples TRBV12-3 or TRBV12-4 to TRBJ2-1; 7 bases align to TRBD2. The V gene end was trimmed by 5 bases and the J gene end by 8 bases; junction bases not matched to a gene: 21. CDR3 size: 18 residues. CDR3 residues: CASSREVLAKRPGDEQFF. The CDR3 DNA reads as TGTGCCAGCAGTCGGGAGGTACTAGCAAAGCGACCTGGAGATGAGCAGTTCTTC.

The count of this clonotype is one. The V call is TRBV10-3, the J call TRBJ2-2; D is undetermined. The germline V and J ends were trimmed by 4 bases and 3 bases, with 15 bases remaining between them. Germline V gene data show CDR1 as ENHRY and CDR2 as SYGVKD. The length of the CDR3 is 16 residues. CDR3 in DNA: TGTGCCATCAGTGGGAAGCGTCTAGAGGACACCGGGGAGCTGTTTTTT. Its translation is CAISGKRLEDTGELFF.

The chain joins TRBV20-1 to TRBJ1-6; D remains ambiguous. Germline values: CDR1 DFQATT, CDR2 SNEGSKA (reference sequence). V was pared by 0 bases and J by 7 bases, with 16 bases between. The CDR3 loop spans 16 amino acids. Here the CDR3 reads CSARDPMNPENSPLHF. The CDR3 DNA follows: TGCAGTGCTAGAGACCCGATGAACCCTGAAAATTCACCCCTCCACTTT.

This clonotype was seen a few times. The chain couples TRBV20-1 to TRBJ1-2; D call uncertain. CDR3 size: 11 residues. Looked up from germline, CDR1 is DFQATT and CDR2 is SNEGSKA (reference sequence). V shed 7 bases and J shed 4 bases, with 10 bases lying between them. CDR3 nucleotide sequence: TGCAGTGGTATGGACCGCTATGGCTACACCTTC. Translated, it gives CSGMDRYGYTF.

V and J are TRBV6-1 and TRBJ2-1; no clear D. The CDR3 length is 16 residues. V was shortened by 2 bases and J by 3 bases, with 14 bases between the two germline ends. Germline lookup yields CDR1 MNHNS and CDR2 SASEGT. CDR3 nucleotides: TGTGCCAGCAGTGAATATGCCATCCCAGTCTACAATGAGCAGTTCTTC. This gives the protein CASSEYAIPVYNEQFF.

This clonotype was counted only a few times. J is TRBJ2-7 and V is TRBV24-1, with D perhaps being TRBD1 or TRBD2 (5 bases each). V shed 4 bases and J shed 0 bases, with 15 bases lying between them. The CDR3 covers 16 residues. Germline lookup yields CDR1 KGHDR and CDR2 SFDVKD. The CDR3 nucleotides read TGTGCCACCAGTGACCCTGGGACGTCCAGCTCCTACGAGCAGTACTTC. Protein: CATSDPGTSSSYEQYF.